These T cell receptor beta chains were read from a single sample in a study of beta chain features in type 1 diabetes. Profiled with immunoSEQ multiplex PCR; TCRdb holds only in-frame clones, not every one. Altogether around 500,000 clones are present, approximately 28% being singletons, with the ten largest covering around 0.065%. The sequenced sample consisted of naive CD4+ T cells from blood. All receptors derive from a man between 18 and 29 years old in good health. Both conserved end residues are trimmed from each CDR3.

cdr3_length: 11; j_call: TRBJ1-2; v_call: TRBV30; cdr3_aa: AWRPGLKDGYT
cdr3_length: 10; j_call: TRBJ2-3; v_call: TRBV7-8; cdr3_aa: ASSSQRDTQY
cdr3_length: 12; j_call: TRBJ2-2; v_call: TRBV9; cdr3_aa: ASSPWTGSGELF
cdr3_length: 12; j_call: TRBJ2-7; v_call: TRBV7-8; cdr3_aa: ASSVYGSSYEQY
cdr3_length: 9; j_call: TRBJ1-1; v_call: TRBV29-1; cdr3_aa: SVEVGTEAF
cdr3_length: 15; j_call: TRBJ2-4; v_call: TRBV4-3; cdr3_aa: ASSQDYSTFAKNIQY
cdr3_length: 14; j_call: TRBJ2-7; v_call: TRBV30; cdr3_aa: AWRAGHPPAPYEQY
cdr3_length: 12; j_call: TRBJ2-7; v_call: TRBV7-9; cdr3_aa: ASSLAGSVYEQY
cdr3_length: 11; j_call: TRBJ2-5; v_call: TRBV30; cdr3_aa: AWGGGSGETQY
cdr3_length: 15; j_call: TRBJ2-3; v_call: TRBV7-2; cdr3_aa: ASSPRRTSASTDTQY
cdr3_length: 14; j_call: TRBJ2-2; v_call: TRBV7-2; cdr3_aa: ASSTRTSSRTGELF
cdr3_length: 13; j_call: TRBJ2-2; v_call: TRBV29-1; cdr3_aa: SVEPAGVNTGELF
cdr3_length: 11; j_call: TRBJ2-3; v_call: TRBV30; cdr3_aa: AWSLGPADTQY
cdr3_length: 13; j_call: TRBJ2-4; v_call: TRBV2; cdr3_aa: ASKRTGSNPGIQY
cdr3_length: 10; j_call: TRBJ2-7; v_call: TRBV14; cdr3_aa: ASSHFPREQY
cdr3_length: 11; j_call: TRBJ2-7; v_call: TRBV9; cdr3_aa: ASQRAGTYEQY
cdr3_length: 13; j_call: TRBJ2-1; v_call: TRBV7-7; cdr3_aa: ASSRGTERGNEQF
cdr3_length: 13; j_call: TRBJ2-6; v_call: TRBV4-3; cdr3_aa: ASSQVHSGANVLT
cdr3_length: 10; j_call: TRBJ2-5; v_call: TRBV7-7; cdr3_aa: ASSPKQETQY
cdr3_length: 14; j_call: TRBJ2-7; v_call: TRBV27; cdr3_aa: ASRSYAWDSSYEQY
cdr3_length: 10; j_call: TRBJ2-7; v_call: TRBV30; cdr3_aa: ACKEQLYEQY
cdr3_length: 9; j_call: TRBJ2-7; v_call: TRBV20-1; cdr3_aa: SGQGSYEQY
cdr3_length: 12; j_call: TRBJ2-7; v_call: TRBV5-6; cdr3_aa: ASSLLAGVGEQY
cdr3_length: 12; j_call: TRBJ2-1; v_call: TRBV29-1; cdr3_aa: SGGTSGRFNEQF
cdr3_length: 13; j_call: TRBJ2-3; v_call: TRBV27; cdr3_aa: ASSLNRVPTDTQY
cdr3_length: 13; j_call: TRBJ2-7; v_call: TRBV7-2; cdr3_aa: ASSTSSGKTYEQY
cdr3_length: 13; j_call: TRBJ2-7; v_call: TRBV6-5; cdr3_aa: ASSYGGTGTYEQY
cdr3_length: 13; j_call: TRBJ2-7; v_call: TRBV5-6; cdr3_aa: ASSLVGSGSYEQY
cdr3_length: 10; j_call: TRBJ2-3; v_call: TRBV30; cdr3_aa: AWSRRFDTQY
cdr3_length: 13; j_call: TRBJ2-1; v_call: TRBV25-1; cdr3_aa: ASSEWLAGVNEQF
cdr3_length: 12; j_call: TRBJ1-2; v_call: TRBV9; cdr3_aa: ASSVAEWGAGYT
cdr3_length: 12; j_call: TRBJ2-7; v_call: TRBV5-6; cdr3_aa: ASSFRGLSYEQY